This T cell receptor (beta chain) emerged from a study of cytomegalovirus exposure and HLA in healthy donors. The CDR3 is made up of 16 amino acids. Germline V gene data show CDR1 as SGHTA and CDR2 as FQGNSA. Trimming cost V 5 bases and J 0 bases; bases outside gene matches: 8. Findings and caveats of the study: Within an earlier analysis, most TCR beta V segments proved productive either about 90% or about 30% of the time.

This clone was found a few times. The antigen remains undetermined. PCR primers comprised 60 Vbeta and 13 Jbeta primers. Clones were read by immunoSEQ multiplex PCR, and TCRdb kept only the in-frame ones, dropping some. The sample contains some 100,000 clones, approximately 71% of which appear only once. Sequences were obtained from PBMCs. The V call is TRBV7-2, the J call TRBJ1-1, with TRBD1 matching over 8 bases. This clonotype originated in a woman under 30 in good health and CMV-seropositive. CDR3 residues: CASSRTGRNMNTEAFF. As DNA, the CDR3 is TGTGCCAGCAGCAGGACAGGGAGAAACATGAACACTGAAGCTTTCTTT.